This T cell receptor beta chain was recovered during a study of shared T cell receptors in the human thymus. This CDR3 contains 11 residues. The V end lost 5 bases, the J end lost 5 bases, and 9 bases lay between the germline ends. Germline CDR1 is SQVTM and CDR2 is ANQGSEA. Sequenced by immunoSEQ multiplex PCR; TCRdb stores in-frame clones only, minus some. The sample holds 700,000 to 750,000 clones; roughly 85% are singletons and the top ten take around 0.0094%. The sample was also reused in another study, on human thymus T cells. As that report states: Within thymic and blood repertoires, V and J gene usage appeared to be biased.

The sample comprised thymocytes. The chain uses TRBV29-1 and TRBJ2-5, with a tentative D call TRBD1 (6 bases). This sequence was found in a girl less than two years old with a congenital heart defect. The CDR3 sequence: CSVLRGETQYF. CDR3 nucleotide sequence: TGCAGCGTTTTAAGGGGGGAGACCCAGTACTTC.